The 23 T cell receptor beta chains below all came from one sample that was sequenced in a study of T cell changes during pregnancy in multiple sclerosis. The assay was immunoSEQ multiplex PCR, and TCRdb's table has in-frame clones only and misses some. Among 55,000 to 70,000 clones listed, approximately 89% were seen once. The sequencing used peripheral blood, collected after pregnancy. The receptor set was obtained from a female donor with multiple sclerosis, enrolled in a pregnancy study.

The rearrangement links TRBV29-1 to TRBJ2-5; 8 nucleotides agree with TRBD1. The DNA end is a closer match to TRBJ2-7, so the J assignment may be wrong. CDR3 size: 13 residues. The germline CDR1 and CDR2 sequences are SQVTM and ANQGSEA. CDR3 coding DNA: TGCAGCGTGGGACAGGCGATTTCCTACGAGCAGTACTTC. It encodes CSVGQAISYEQYF.

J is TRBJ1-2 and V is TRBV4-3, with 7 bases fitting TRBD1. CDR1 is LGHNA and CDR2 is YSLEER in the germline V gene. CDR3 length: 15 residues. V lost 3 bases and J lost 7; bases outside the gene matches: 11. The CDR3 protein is CASSQLTDRASGYTF. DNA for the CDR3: TGCGCCAGCAGCCAGTTAACCGACAGGGCCAGTGGCTACACCTTC.

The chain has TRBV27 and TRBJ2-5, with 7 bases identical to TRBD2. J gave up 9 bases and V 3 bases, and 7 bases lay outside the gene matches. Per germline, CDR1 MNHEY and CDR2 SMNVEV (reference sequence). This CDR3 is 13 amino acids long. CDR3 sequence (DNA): TGTGCCAGCAGTTTGAGGGGAGGGGCATCCCAGTACTTC. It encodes CASSLRGGASQYF.

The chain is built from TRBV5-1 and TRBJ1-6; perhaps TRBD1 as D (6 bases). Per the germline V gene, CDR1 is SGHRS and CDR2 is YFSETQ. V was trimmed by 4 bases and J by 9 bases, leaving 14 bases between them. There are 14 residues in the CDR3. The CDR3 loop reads CASSLQGSRSPLHF. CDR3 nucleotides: TGCGCCAGCAGCCTCCAGGGGTCCCGTTCACCCCTCCACTTT.

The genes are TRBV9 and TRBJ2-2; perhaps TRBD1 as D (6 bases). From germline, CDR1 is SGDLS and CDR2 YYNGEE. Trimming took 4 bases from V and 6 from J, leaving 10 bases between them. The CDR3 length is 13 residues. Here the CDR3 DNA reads TGTGCCAGCAGCCCTTACAGGGCCGGGGAGCTGTTTTTT. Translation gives CASSPYRAGELFF.

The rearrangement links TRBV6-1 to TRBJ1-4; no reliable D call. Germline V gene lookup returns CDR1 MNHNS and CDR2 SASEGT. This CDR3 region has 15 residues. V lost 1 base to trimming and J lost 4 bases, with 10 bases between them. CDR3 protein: CASSEEPRYNEKLFF. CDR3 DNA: TGTGCCAGCAGTGAAGAGCCGAGATATAATGAAAAACTGTTTTTT.

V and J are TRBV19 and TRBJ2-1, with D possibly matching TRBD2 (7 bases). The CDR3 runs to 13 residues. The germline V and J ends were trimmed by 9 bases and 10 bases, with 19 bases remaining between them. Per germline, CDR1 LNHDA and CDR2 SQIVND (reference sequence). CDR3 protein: CASTLRGGEEQFF. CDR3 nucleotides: TGTGCCAGCACTCTTAGGGGGGGGGAGGAGCAGTTCTTC.

The CDR3 DNA reads TGTGCCAGCAGCTTGGACAGATACTATCAGCCCCAGCATTTT. Translating gives CASSLDRYYQPQHF. The chain joins TRBV7-2 to TRBJ1-5; TRBD1 might be the D (6 bases). The CDR3 is made up of 14 amino acids. The germline V gene has CDR1 SGHTA and CDR2 FQGNSA. The ends were cut back, 3 bases at V and 5 bases at J, with 11 bases in the middle.

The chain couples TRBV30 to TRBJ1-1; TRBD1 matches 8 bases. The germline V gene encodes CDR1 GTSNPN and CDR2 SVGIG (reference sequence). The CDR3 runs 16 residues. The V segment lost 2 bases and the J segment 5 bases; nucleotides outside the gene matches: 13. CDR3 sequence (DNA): TGTGCCTGGAGTCGGGGTGGGACAGGTCGAGGGACTGAAGCTTTCTTT. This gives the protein CAWSRGGTGRGTEAFF.

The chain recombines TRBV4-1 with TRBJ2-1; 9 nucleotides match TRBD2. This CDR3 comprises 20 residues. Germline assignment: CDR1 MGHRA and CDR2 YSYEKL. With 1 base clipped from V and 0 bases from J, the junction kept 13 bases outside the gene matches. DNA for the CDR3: TGCGCCAGCAGCCAAGGGGGGGGCCTAGCGGGGATGAGCTCCTACAATGAGCAGTTCTTC. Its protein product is CASSQGGGLAGMSSYNEQFF.

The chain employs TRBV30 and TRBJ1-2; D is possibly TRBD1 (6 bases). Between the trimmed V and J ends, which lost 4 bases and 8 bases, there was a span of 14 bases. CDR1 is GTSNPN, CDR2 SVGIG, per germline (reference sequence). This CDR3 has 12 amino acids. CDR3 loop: CAWNRGAGGYTF. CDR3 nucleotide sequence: TGTGCCTGGAATCGGGGGGCGGGCGGCTACACCTTC.

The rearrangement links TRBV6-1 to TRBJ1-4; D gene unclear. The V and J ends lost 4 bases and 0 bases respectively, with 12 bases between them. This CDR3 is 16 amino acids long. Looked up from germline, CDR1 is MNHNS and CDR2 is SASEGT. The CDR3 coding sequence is TGTGCCAGCAGTGGGAACAGTTTTGCAACTAATGAAAAACTGTTTTTT. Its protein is CASSGNSFATNEKLFF.

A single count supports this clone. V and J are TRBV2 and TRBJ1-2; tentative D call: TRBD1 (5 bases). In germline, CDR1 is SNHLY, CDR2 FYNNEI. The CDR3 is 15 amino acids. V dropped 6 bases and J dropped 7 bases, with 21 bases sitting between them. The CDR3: CASSPTRGQGRGYTF. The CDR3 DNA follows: TGTGCCAGCAGCCCCACACGTGGTCAGGGTCGTGGCTACACCTTC.

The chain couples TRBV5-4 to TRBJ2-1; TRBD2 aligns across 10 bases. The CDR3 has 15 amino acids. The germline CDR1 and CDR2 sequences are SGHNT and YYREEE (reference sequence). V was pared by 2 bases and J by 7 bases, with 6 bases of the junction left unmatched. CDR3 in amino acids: CASSFTSGELNEQFF. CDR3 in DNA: TGTGCCAGCAGCTTTACTAGCGGGGAGTTGAATGAGCAGTTCTTC.

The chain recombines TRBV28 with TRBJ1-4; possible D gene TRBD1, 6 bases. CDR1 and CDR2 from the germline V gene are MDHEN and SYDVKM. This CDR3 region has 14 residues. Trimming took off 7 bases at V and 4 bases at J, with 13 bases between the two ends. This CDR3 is CASTPGHRNEKLFF. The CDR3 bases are TGTGCCAGCACCCCGGGACACCGTAATGAAAAACTGTTTTTT.

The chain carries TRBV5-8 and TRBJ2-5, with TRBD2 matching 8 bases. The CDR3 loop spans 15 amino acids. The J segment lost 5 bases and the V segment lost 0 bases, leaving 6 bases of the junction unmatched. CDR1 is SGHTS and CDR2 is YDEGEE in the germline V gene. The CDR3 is CASSLGRLAGETQYF. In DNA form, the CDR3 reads TGTGCCAGCAGCTTGGGTCGTCTAGCGGGCGAGACCCAGTACTTC.

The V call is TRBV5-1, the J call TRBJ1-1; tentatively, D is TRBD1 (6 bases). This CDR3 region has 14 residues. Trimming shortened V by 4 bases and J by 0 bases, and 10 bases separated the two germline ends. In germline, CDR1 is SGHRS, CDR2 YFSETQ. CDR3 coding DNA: TGCGCCAGCAGCATGGGGGCTATGAACACTGAAGCTTTCTTT. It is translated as CASSMGAMNTEAFF. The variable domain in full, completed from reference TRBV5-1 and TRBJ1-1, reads KAGVTQTPRYLIKTRGQQVTLSCSPISGHRSVSWYQQTPGQGLQFLFEYFSETQRNKGNFPGRFSGRQFSNSRSEMNVSTLELGDSALYLCASSMGAMNTEAFFGQGTRLTVV.

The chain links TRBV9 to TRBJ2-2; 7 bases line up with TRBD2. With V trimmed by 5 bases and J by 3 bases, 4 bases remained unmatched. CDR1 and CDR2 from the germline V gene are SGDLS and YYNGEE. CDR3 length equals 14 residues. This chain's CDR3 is CASRAGLYTGELFF. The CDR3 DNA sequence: TGTGCCAGCAGAGCGGGGCTATACACCGGGGAGCTGTTTTTT.

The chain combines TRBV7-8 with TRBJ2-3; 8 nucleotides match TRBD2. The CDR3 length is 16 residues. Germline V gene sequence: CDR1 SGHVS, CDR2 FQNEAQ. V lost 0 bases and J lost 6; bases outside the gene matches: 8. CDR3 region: CASSLAHGGAWDTQYF. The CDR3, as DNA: TGTGCCAGCAGCTTAGCGCACGGGGGGGCCTGGGATACGCAGTATTTT.

This chain's CDR3 is CASSLGGLTYNEQFF. The CDR3 region has the DNA TGTGCCAGCAGCTTAGGGGGACTGACATACAATGAGCAGTTCTTC. This sequence joins TRBV11-3 and TRBJ2-1, with D tentatively TRBD2 (6 bases). There are 15 residues in the CDR3. Deletions cut 1 base from V and 4 bases from J, with 11 bases between. Germline V CDR1 and CDR2: SGHNT, YENEEA.

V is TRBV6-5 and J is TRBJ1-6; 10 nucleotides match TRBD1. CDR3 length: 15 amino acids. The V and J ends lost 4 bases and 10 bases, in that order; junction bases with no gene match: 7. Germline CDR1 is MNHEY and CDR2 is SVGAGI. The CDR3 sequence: CASSSGGTGESPLHF. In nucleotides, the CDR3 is TGTGCCAGCAGTTCCGGCGGGACAGGGGAATCACCCCTCCACTTT.

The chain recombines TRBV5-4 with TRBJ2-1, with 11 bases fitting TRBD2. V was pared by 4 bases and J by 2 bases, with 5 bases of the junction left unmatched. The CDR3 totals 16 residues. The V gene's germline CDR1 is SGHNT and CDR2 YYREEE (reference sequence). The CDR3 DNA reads TGTGCCAGCAGCCTAAGTAGCGGGGGGGCCTACAATGAGCAGTTCTTC. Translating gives CASSLSSGGAYNEQFF.

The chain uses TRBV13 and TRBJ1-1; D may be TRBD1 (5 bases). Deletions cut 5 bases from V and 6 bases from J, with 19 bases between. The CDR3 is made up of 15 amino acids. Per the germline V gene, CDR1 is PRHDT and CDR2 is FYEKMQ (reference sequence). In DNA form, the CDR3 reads TGTGCCAGCAGCGCCCTGATGGGGGGGTGGCCTGAAGCTTTCTTT. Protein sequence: CASSALMGGWPEAFF.